The 17 T cell receptor beta chains given below trace back to one sample, sequenced in a study of shared clonotypes between healthy human individuals. Sequencing used immunoSEQ multiplex PCR; TCRdb keeps in-frame clones, though not all of them. The table records 600,000 to 750,000 clones, around 91% of them present only once. The sample taken for sequencing was memory CD8+ T cells from PBMCs. The subset here: CD45RO+ cells pooled with CCR7-negative TemRA cells. The receptors come from a man younger than 35 in good health. Some clones in this sample may be carry-over from other donors' samples.

The chain recombines TRBV6-6 with TRBJ1-1; D may be TRBD1 (5 bases). In germline, CDR1 is MNHNY, CDR2 SVGAGI (reference sequence). V was clipped by 8 bases and J by 1 base, with 11 bases between them. The CDR3 is 13 residues long. The CDR3 coding sequence is TGTGCCAGCCACAGACAGAAGAACACTGAAGCTTTCTTT. Translated, it gives CASHRQKNTEAFF.

Turning to this clone: This same CDR3 is encoded by further DNA sequences in the sample. V and J are TRBV7-9 and TRBJ2-7; the match to TRBD1 covers 8 bases. The CDR3 is made up of 15 amino acids. V lost 3 bases and J lost 2; bases outside the gene matches: 6. Germline lookup yields CDR1 SEHNR and CDR2 FQNEAQ (reference sequence). The chain's CDR3 is CASSLVAGGTYEQYF. As DNA, the CDR3 is TGTGCCAGCAGCTTGGTGGCAGGGGGCACCTACGAGCAGTACTTC.

In this sample, this clone turned up once. This rearrangement joins TRBV11-3 to TRBJ2-7; 8 bases agree with TRBD1. V was clipped by 5 bases and J by 2 bases; unmatched bases: 5. There are 14 residues in the CDR3. CDR1 is SGHNT and CDR2 is YENEEA in the germline V gene. The CDR3 DNA is TGTGCCAGCAGCCCCCGGGACAGGCCCTACGAGCAGTACTTC. Translation gives CASSPRDRPYEQYF.

This chain links TRBV19 with TRBJ2-7, with D tentatively TRBD1 (6 bases). This CDR3 has 14 residues. V was pared by 5 bases and J by 1 base, with 12 bases between. Germline V gene lookup returns CDR1 LNHDA and CDR2 SQIVND (reference sequence). CDR3 in DNA: TGTGCCAGTAGTCCCGCGACAGGATCCTACGAGCAGTACTTC. This gives the protein CASSPATGSYEQYF.

This chain connects TRBV9 to TRBJ2-6; 8 positions agree with TRBD1. CDR3 length: 18 amino acids. Germline CDR1 SGDLS, CDR2 YYNGEE. The trim removed 3 bases at V and 0 bases at J, leaving 8 bases unmatched. The CDR3 DNA follows: TGTGCCAGCAGCGGGACAGGGACGTGGAGCTCTGGGGCCAACGTCCTGACTTTC. Residues: CASSGTGTWSSGANVLTF.

The chain links TRBV4-2 to TRBJ2-7, with 9 bases aligning to TRBD1. There are 14 residues in the CDR3. In germline, CDR1 is LGHNA, CDR2 YNFKEQ. V was pared by 3 bases and J by 4 bases, with 4 bases of the junction left unmatched. The CDR3 sequence: CASSQGTGRYEQYF. CDR3 nucleotides: TGTGCCAGCAGCCAGGGGACAGGGAGGTACGAGCAGTACTTC.

This clone was recorded once. The gene calls are TRBV5-1 and TRBJ2-7; D is ambiguous. CDR3 length: 14 amino acids. Germline loops: CDR1 SGHRS, CDR2 YFSETQ. The germline V and J ends were trimmed by 4 bases and 0 bases, with 11 bases remaining between them. The CDR3 sequence is CASSPIRNSYEQYF. CDR3 DNA sequence: TGCGCCAGCAGCCCCATTAGGAACTCCTACGAGCAGTACTTC.

The rearrangement uses TRBV15 and TRBJ1-2; no clear D. The CDR3 spans 13 residues. Germline CDR1 LNHNV, CDR2 YYDKDF (reference sequence). The V and J ends lost 5 bases and 1 base respectively, with 8 bases between them. The CDR3 sequence is CATSAAYNYGYTF. Written as DNA, the CDR3 is TGTGCCACCAGCGCAGCGTATAACTATGGCTACACCTTC.

This clone was seen once. The chain links TRBV5-1 to TRBJ1-2, with D unclear. V lost 0 bases to trimming and J lost 1 base, with 10 bases between them. Germline CDR1 SGHRS, CDR2 YFSETQ. The CDR3 loop spans 15 amino acids. CDR3 sequence reads: CASSLGRGFNYGYTF. DNA for the CDR3: TGCGCCAGCAGCTTGGGCCGGGGTTTTAACTATGGCTACACCTTC.

This chain joins TRBV27 and TRBJ2-3; 9 nucleotides match TRBD1. Germline V gene data show CDR1 as MNHEY and CDR2 as SMNVEV (reference sequence). The CDR3 contains 14 residues. J lost 2 bases, V lost 8 bases, and 5 bases had no gene match. The CDR3: CASAGTGSTDTQYF. In nucleotides, the CDR3 is TGTGCCAGCGCCGGGACAGGGTCCACAGATACGCAGTATTTT.

The V call is TRBV27, the J call TRBJ2-1; the match to TRBD1 covers 7 bases. The V gene end was trimmed by 4 bases and the J gene end by 7 bases; junction bases not matched to a gene: 7. CDR3 length: 14 amino acids. Germline assignment: CDR1 MNHEY and CDR2 SMNVEV (reference sequence). CDR3 loop: CASSSWGQKNEQFF. In nucleotides, the CDR3 is TGTGCCAGCAGTTCTTGGGGACAGAAAAATGAGCAGTTCTTC.

The gene calls are TRBV27 and TRBJ1-1; D is possibly TRBD1 (5 bases). Trimming removed 6 bases from V and 1 base from J, with 9 bases in between. Germline V gene lookup returns CDR1 MNHEY and CDR2 SMNVEV (reference sequence). The CDR3 extends over 13 amino acids. The CDR3 nucleotides are TGTGCCAGCAGACTGGGGACGAACACTGAAGCTTTCTTT. Translated: CASRLGTNTEAFF.

J is TRBJ2-7 and V is TRBV29-1, with 7 bases lining up with TRBD1. Germline V gene data show CDR1 as SQVTM and CDR2 as ANQGSEA. V was clipped by 6 bases and J by 2 bases; unmatched bases: 10. This CDR3 comprises 14 residues. CDR3 region: CSVIQGYDTYEQYF. As DNA, the CDR3 is TGCAGCGTCATACAGGGGTATGATACCTACGAGCAGTACTTC.

J is TRBJ2-1 and V is TRBV27; no clear D gene. V was trimmed by 8 bases and J by 9 bases, leaving 11 bases between them. The CDR3 extends over 11 amino acids. Per germline, CDR1 MNHEY and CDR2 SMNVEV (reference sequence). CDR3 residues: CASRYSGEQFF. CDR3 coding DNA: TGTGCCAGCCGCTACTCGGGTGAGCAGTTCTTC.

V is TRBV28 and J is TRBJ1-3; D not resolved. The ends were cut back, 3 bases at V and 0 bases at J, with 9 bases in the middle. Germline CDR1 and CDR2: MDHEN and SYDVKM. The CDR3 extends over 15 amino acids. As DNA, the CDR3 is TGTGCCAGCAGTTTTTCGAGTATCTCTGGAAACACCATATATTTT. This sequence encodes CASSFSSISGNTIYF.

This clone appeared once. V and J are TRBV5-6 and TRBJ1-3; the D is unclear. The V and J ends lost 3 bases and 1 base respectively, with 8 bases between them. The CDR3 covers 14 residues. The germline V gene encodes CDR1 SGHDT and CDR2 YYEEEE. The CDR3 loop is CASSWGSSGNTIYF. In DNA form, the CDR3 reads TGTGCCAGCAGCTGGGGTAGTTCTGGAAACACCATATATTTT.

Only a few counts were recorded for this clone. This chain links TRBV6-1 with TRBJ1-4; the match to TRBD1 covers 9 bases. Unmatched junction bases numbered 11, after V lost 4 bases and J lost 8 bases. The germline V gene has CDR1 MNHNS and CDR2 SASEGT. The CDR3 runs to 16 residues. The CDR3 nucleotides read TGTGCCAGCAGTGGATTACAGGGGGCAGGGTCGGAAAAACTGTTTTTT. Residues: CASSGLQGAGSEKLFF.